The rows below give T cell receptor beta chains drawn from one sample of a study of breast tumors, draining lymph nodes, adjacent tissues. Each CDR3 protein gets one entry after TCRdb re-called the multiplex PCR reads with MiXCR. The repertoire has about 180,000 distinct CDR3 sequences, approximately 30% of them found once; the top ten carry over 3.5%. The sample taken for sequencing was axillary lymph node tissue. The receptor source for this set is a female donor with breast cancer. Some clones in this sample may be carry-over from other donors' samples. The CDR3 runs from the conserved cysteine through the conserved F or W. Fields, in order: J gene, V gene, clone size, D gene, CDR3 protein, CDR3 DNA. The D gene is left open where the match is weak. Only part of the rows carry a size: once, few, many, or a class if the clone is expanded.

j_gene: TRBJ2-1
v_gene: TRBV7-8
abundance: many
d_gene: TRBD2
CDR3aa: CASSPRTSGFNEQFF
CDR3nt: TGTGCCAGCAGCCCCAGGACTAGCGGGTTCAATGAGCAGTTCTTC

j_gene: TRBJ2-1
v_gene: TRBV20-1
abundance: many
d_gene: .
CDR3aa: CSAGDGLAYNEQFF
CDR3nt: TGCAGTGCTGGAGACGGTCTGGCCTACAATGAGCAGTTCTTC

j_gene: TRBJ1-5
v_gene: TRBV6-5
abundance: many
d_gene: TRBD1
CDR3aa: CASSPTRTGVQPQHF
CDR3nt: TGTGCCAGCAGTCCAACAAGGACAGGGGTTCAGCCCCAGCATTTT

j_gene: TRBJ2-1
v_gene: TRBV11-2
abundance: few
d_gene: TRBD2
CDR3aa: CASSPLTGGLDEQFF
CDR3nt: TGTGCCAGCAGCCCTCTGACGGGGGGGCTCGATGAGCAGTTCTTC

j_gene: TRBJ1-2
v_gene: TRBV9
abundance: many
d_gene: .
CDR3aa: CASSPGNGYTF
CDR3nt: TGTGCCAGCAGCCCAGGAAACGGCTACACCTTC

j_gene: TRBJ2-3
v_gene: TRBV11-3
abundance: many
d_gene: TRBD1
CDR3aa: CASSPGQGSKENTDTQYF
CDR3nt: TGTGCCAGCAGCCCGGGACAGGGGTCTAAGGAAAATACAGATACGCAGTATTTT

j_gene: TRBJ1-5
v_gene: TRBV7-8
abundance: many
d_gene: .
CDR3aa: CASSLTAGPLIDQPQHF
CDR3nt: TGTGCCAGCAGCTTAACAGCTGGACCTTTGATCGATCAGCCCCAGCATTTT

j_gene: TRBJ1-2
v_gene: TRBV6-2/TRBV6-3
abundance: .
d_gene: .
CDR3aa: CASSYSMESYGYTF
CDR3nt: TGTGCCAGCAGTTACTCGATGGAATCCTATGGCTACACCTTC

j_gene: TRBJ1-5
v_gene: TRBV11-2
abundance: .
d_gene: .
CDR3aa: CASRDASRGSNQPQHF
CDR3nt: TGTGCCAGCAGAGATGCGTCCAGGGGTAGCAATCAGCCCCAGCATTTT

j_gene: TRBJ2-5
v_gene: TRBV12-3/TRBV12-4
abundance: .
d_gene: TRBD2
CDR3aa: CASSLSGGPETQYF
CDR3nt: TGTGCCAGCAGTCTCAGCGGGGGACCAGAGACCCAGTACTTC

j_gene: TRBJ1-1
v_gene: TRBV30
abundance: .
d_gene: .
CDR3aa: CAWSVTGLEAFF
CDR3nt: TGTGCCTGGAGTGTAACAGGTCTGGAAGCTTTCTTT

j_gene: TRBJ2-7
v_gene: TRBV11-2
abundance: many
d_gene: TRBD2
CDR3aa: CASTPAGSGYEQYF
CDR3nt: TGTGCCAGCACCCCAGCGGGATCGGGCTACGAGCAGTACTTC

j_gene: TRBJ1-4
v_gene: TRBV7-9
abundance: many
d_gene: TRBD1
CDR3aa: CASSQAGTGGGEKLFF
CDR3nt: TGTGCCAGCAGCCAAGCCGGGACAGGGGGCGGAGAAAAACTGTTTTTT

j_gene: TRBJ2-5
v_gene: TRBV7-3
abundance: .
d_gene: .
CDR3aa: CASRDVAGGQDRLSHQETQYF
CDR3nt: TGTGCCAGCAGGGATGTTGCCGGCGGCCAAGATCGACTAAGTCACCAAGAGACCCAGTACTTC

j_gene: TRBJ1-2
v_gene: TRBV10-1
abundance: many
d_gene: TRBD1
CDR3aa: CASSESRDRGRDGYTF
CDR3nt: TGCGCCAGCAGTGAGTCGAGGGACAGGGGGCGCGATGGCTACACCTTC

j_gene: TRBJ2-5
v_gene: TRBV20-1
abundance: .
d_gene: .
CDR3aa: CSVEGETQYF
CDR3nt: TGCAGTGTAGAGGGAGAGACCCAGTACTTC

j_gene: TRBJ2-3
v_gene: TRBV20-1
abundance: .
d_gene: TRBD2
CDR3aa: CSAGERLAGLDEQYF
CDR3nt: TGCAGTGCTGGGGAAAGGCTAGCGGGGTTAGATGAGCAGTATTTT

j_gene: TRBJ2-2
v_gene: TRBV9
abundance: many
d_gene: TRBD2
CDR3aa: CASRSGGTNTGELFF
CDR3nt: TGTGCCAGCAGAAGCGGGGGTACGAACACCGGGGAGCTGTTTTTT

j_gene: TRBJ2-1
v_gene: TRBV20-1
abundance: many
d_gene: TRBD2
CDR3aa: CSARELAGHNEQFF
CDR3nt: TGCAGTGCTAGAGAACTAGCGGGCCACAATGAGCAGTTCTTC

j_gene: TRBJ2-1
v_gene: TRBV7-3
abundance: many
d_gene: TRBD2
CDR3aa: CASSFGLAGGGDEQFF
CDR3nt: TGTGCCAGCAGCTTTGGTTTAGCGGGAGGAGGCGATGAGCAGTTCTTC

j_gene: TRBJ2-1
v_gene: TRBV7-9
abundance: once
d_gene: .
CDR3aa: CASSLAKPNEQFF
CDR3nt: TGTGCCAGCAGCTTAGCGAAACCCAATGAGCAGTTCTTC

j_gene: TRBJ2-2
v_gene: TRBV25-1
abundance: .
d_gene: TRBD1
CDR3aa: CASSRTQHRGLFF
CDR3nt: TGTGCCAGCAGCCGCACCCAACACAGGGGGCTGTTTTTT

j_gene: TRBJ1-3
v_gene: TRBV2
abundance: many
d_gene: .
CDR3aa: CASSGPGVGGNTIYF
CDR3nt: TGTGCCAGCAGTGGACCAGGGGTAGGTGGAAACACCATATATTTT

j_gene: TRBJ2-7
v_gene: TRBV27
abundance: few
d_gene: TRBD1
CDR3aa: CASSSGTGTEQYF
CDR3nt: TGTGCCAGCAGTTCCGGGACAGGGACCGAGCAGTACTTC

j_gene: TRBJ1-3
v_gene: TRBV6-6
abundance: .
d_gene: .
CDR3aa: CASRRQVTFGGNTIYF
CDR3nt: TGTGCCAGCCGACGGCAGGTCACCTTCGGGGGAAACACCATATATTTT

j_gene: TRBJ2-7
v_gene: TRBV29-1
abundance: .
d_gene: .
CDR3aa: CSGFPGSYRLGEQYF
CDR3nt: TGCAGCGGCTTCCCGGGGTCGTACCGCTTGGGCGAGCAGTACTTC

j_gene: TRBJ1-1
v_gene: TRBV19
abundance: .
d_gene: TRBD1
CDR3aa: CASSNRGQGGTEAFF
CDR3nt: TGTGCCAGTAGTAACCGGGGACAGGGTGGAACTGAAGCTTTCTTT

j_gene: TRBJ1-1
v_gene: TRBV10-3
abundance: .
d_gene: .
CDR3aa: CAISDETGEAFF
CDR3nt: TGTGCCATCAGTGATGAGACAGGTGAAGCTTTCTTT

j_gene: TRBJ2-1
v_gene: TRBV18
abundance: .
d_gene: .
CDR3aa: CASSPGASQGNEQFF
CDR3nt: TGTGCCAGCTCACCAGGGGCTAGTCAGGGCAATGAGCAGTTCTTC

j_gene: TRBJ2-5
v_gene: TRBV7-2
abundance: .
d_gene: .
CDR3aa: CASSLAAGGVETQYF
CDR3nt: TGTGCCAGCAGCTTAGCGGCAGGAGGAGTGGAGACCCAGTACTTC

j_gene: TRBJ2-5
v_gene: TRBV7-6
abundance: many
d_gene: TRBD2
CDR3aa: CASSLARSGGAREPQYF
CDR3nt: TGTGCCAGCAGCTTAGCGAGGAGCGGGGGCGCACGGGAGCCCCAGTACTTC

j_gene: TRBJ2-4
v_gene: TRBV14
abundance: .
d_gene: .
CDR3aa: CASSQETGPLAKNIQYF
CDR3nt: TGTGCCAGCAGCCAAGAGACGGGCCCACTAGCCAAAAACATTCAGTACTTC

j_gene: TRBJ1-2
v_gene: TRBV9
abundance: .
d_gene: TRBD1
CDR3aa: CASSPGQGNGGYTF
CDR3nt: TGTGCCAGCAGCCCTGGACAGGGGAATGGTGGCTACACCTTC

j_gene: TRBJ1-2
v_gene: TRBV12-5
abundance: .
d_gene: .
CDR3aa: CASGLVPSGGRNGYTF
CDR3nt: TGTGCTAGTGGTTTGGTACCCAGCGGGGGAAGGAATGGCTACACCTTC

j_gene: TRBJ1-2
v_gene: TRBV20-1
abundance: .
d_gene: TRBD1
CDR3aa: CSADKPGQGAYGYTF
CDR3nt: TGCAGTGCAGACAAGCCGGGACAGGGGGCTTATGGCTACACCTTC

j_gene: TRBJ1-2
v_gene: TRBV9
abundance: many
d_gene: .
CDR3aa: CASSADGFYGYTF
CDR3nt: TGTGCCAGCAGCGCAGACGGATTCTATGGCTACACCTTC

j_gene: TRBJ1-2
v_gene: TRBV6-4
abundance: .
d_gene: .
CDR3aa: CASSHSRQGNYGYTF
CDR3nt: TGTGCCAGCAGCCACTCTCGGCAGGGGAACTATGGCTACACCTTC

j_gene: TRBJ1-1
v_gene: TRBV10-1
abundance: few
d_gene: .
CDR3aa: CASSDRGEEAFF
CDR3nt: TGCGCCAGCAGTGACCGGGGCGAGGAGGCTTTCTTT

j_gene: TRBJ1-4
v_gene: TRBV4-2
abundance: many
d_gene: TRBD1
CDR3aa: CASSPPNRGNNEKLFF
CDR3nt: TGTGCCAGCAGCCCTCCAAACAGGGGAAATAATGAAAAACTGTTTTTT

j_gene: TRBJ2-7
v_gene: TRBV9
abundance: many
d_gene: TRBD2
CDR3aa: CASSVGSGVSYEQYF
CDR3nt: TGTGCCAGCAGCGTGGGTAGCGGGGTATCCTACGAGCAGTACTTC

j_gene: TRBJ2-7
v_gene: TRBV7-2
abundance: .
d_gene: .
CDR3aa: CASGPGQLYEQHF
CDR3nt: TGTGCCAGCGGCCCCGGACAGCTTTACGAGCAGCACTTC

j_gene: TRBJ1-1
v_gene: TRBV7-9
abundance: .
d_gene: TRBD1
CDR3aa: CASSYYTGGVTEASF
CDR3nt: TGTGCCAGCAGCTATTATACAGGGGGCGTCACTGAAGCTTCCTTT

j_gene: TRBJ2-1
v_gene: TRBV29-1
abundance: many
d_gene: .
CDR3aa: CSVEGLGEIGNEQFF
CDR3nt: TGCAGCGTTGAAGGGCTCGGAGAAATAGGCAATGAGCAGTTCTTC